The 17 T cell receptor beta chains below come from one sample, sequenced in a study of blood T cell repertoires in COVID-19. The data were produced by immunoSEQ multiplex PCR, yet TCRdb's version contains in-frame clones alone and is incomplete. The sample lists approximately 36,000 clones; around 91% were seen once. Material for sequencing was peripheral blood. The receptors stem from a man in his sixties with active or convalescent COVID-19.

Comment on this clone: At one of its ends the junction is not consistent with the germline gene, which may arise from a read error. The chain has TRBV5-4 and TRBJ2-7; TRBD1 might be the D (6 bases). The CDR3 covers 13 residues. Per germline, CDR1 SGHNT and CDR2 YYREEE (reference sequence). The DNA for the CDR3 is TGTGCCAGCAGCTCGGTCGGGACAACAGAAGTGGGCTTC. This encodes CASSSVGTTEVGF.

The chain has TRBV13 and TRBJ2-3, with D perhaps matching TRBD2 (5 bases). The CDR3 length is 16 residues. The germline CDR1 and CDR2 sequences are PRHDT and FYEKMQ (reference sequence). Trimming pared 5 bases from V and 4 bases from J, leaving 19 bases between. CDR3 bases: TGTGCCAGCAGCCCCAAGGCAACCTGGGGAGCAGATACGCAGTATTTT. It encodes CASSPKATWGADTQYF. Full variable domain (remainder filled in from reference TRBV13 and TRBJ2-3): AAGVIQSPRHLIKEKRETATLKCYPIPRHDTVYWYQQGPGQDPQFLISFYEKMQSDKGSIPDRFSAQQFSDYHSELNMSSLELGDSALYFCASSPKATWGADTQYFGPGTRLTVL.

A few counts support this clone. V and J are TRBV5-1 and TRBJ1-2; D remains unclear. This CDR3 spans 12 amino acids. V shed 0 bases and J shed 14 bases, with 14 bases lying between them. CDR1 is SGHRS and CDR2 is YFSETQ in the germline V gene. CDR3: CASSLDGRTLTF. The CDR3 DNA sequence: TGCGCCAGCAGCTTGGACGGTCGCACCCTAACCTTC.

This chain joins TRBV28 and TRBJ2-7; TRBD1 is a possible D gene (7 bases). V lost 6 bases and J lost 4, with 16 bases in between. Germline CDR1 reads MDHEN; CDR2 reads SYDVKM. The CDR3 contains 14 residues. This chain's CDR3 is CASRSAGGSYEQYF. The CDR3 DNA reads as TGTGCCAGCAGAAGCGCAGGGGGGAGTTACGAGCAGTACTTC.

The V and J genes are TRBV5-1 and TRBJ2-7; possibly TRBD2 for D (5 bases). V was pared by 2 bases and J by 6 bases, with 9 bases between. This CDR3 is 12 amino acids long. Germline values: CDR1 SGHRS, CDR2 YFSETQ. CDR3 coding DNA: TGCGCCAGCAGCTTCGGGAACACCGAGCAGTACTTC. Translating it yields CASSFGNTEQYF.

The gene calls are TRBV23-1 and TRBJ2-2; TRBD1 matches 8 bases. TRBV23-1 is assigned to the ORF class and has an uncertain function. V dropped 4 bases and J dropped 0; count of bases not matched to a gene: 10. The CDR3 has 18 amino acids. The chain's CDR3 is CASSPVTGTGSNTGELFF. DNA of the CDR3: TGCGCCAGCAGTCCAGTTACCGGGACAGGCTCGAACACCGGGGAGCTGTTTTTT.

This rearrangement joins TRBV4-1 to TRBJ1-2; D is undetermined. Germline CDR1 and CDR2: MGHRA and YSYEKL. Between the trimmed V and J ends, which lost 4 bases and 6 bases, there was a span of 24 bases. CDR3 length: 17 residues. The CDR3 DNA follows: TGCGCCAGCAGCCCCAACGAGCCGACTGAATCACGAAATGGCTACACCTTC. It encodes CASSPNEPTESRNGYTF.

This chain joins TRBV9 and TRBJ2-1, with TRBD2 identical over 12 bases. Germline V CDR1 and CDR2: SGDLS, YYNGEE. The V and J ends lost 6 bases and 8 bases, in that order; junction bases with no gene match: 6. The CDR3 length is 14 residues. The CDR3 DNA sequence: TGTGCCAGCACCCCTAGCGGGAGGGTCGATGAGCAGTTCTTC. It encodes CASTPSGRVDEQFF.

The J gene is TRBJ2-1, the V gene TRBV7-9; 9 nucleotides align to TRBD2. This CDR3 has 16 amino acids. Germline-derived CDR1 and CDR2 are SEHNR and FQNEAQ (reference sequence). V gave up 5 bases and J gave up 9 bases; unmatched junction bases: 14. The CDR3 region has the DNA TGTGCCAGCAGCCCGATGTGGCTAGCGGGATCGGTTGAGCAGTTCTTC. Translated: CASSPMWLAGSVEQFF.

V is TRBV2 and J is TRBJ2-7, with a weak D call TRBD1 (6 bases). The CDR3 has 12 amino acids. V lost 7 bases and J 7 bases, leaving 14 bases between the germline ends. The germline gives CDR1 SNHLY, CDR2 FYNNEI. The CDR3: CASTQTGGEQYF. The CDR3, as DNA: TGTGCCAGCACCCAGACAGGCGGGGAGCAGTACTTC.

V and J are TRBV29-1 and TRBJ2-3, with a tentative D call TRBD1 (7 bases). Trimming removed 6 bases from V and 1 base from J, with 17 bases in between. Germline V gives CDR1 SQVTM, CDR2 ANQGSEA. The CDR3 contains 15 residues. The CDR3 is CSVPGGSIGTDTQYF. The CDR3 bases are TGCAGCGTACCAGGGGGGAGCATCGGCACAGATACGCAGTATTTT.

V usage is TRBV6-5 and J usage is TRBJ1-1; TRBD1 might be the D (5 bases). This CDR3 has 14 residues. Per germline, CDR1 MNHEY and CDR2 SVGAGI. V dropped 8 bases and J dropped 1 base, with 14 bases sitting between them. CDR3 sequence (DNA): TGTGCCAGCGGGGGGAGGCAGGGGAACACTGAAGCTTTCTTT. This encodes CASGGRQGNTEAFF.

The V and J genes are TRBV4-3 and TRBJ2-6, with D hard to call. Germline CDR1 LGHNA, CDR2 YSLEER. V lost 1 base and J lost 5, with 12 bases in between. The CDR3 loop spans 16 amino acids. Here the CDR3 DNA reads TGCGCCAGCAGCCAAGTTACGGTGCTGAGGGCCAACGTCCTGACTTTC. Protein: CASSQVTVLRANVLTF.

This sequence joins TRBV7-3 and TRBJ2-5; no clear D gene. Looked up from germline, CDR1 is SGHTA and CDR2 is FQGTGA. This CDR3 has 13 residues. The V gene lost 2 bases and the J gene lost 5 bases, with 9 bases spanning the gap. The DNA of the CDR3 is TGTGCCAGCAGCTTATCTATCCTGGAGACCCAGTACTTC. Translation gives CASSLSILETQYF.

CDR3 sequence: CASERDSFTDTQYF. In DNA, the CDR3 is TGTGCCAGCGAAAGGGACAGTTTTACAGATACGCAGTATTTT. The chain carries TRBV28 and TRBJ2-3; the match to TRBD1 covers 7 bases. Germline lookup yields CDR1 MDHEN and CDR2 SYDVKM. CDR3 length equals 14 residues. The V segment lost 8 bases and the J segment 3 bases; nucleotides outside the gene matches: 8. The full variable domain, rest sourced from reference TRBV28 and TRBJ2-3, is DVKVTQSSRYLVKRTGEKVFLECVQDMDHENMFWYRQDPGLGLRLIYFSYDVKMKEKGDIPEGYSVSREKKERFSLILESASTNQTSMYLCASERDSFTDTQYFGPGTRLTVL.

CDR3 protein: CASSSTPITGTGYNQPQHF. The CDR3 nucleotides read TGCGCCAGCAGCTCCACACCGATTACCGGGACAGGCTACAATCAGCCCCAGCATTTT. The rearrangement joins TRBV5-1 to TRBJ1-5, with 8 bases aligning to TRBD1. The length of the CDR3 is 19 residues. Germline V gene data show CDR1 as SGHRS and CDR2 as YFSETQ. Trimming removed 3 bases from V and 3 bases from J; junction bases left unmatched: 17.

The chain has TRBV30 and TRBJ1-3; D gene unclear. CDR3 size: 12 residues. Germline CDR1 GTSNPN, CDR2 SVGIG (reference sequence). V gave up 2 bases and J gave up 6 bases, with 8 bases separating them. In DNA form, the CDR3 reads TGTGCCTGGAGTCCACTAGTAAACACCATATATTTT. It codes for CAWSPLVNTIYF.